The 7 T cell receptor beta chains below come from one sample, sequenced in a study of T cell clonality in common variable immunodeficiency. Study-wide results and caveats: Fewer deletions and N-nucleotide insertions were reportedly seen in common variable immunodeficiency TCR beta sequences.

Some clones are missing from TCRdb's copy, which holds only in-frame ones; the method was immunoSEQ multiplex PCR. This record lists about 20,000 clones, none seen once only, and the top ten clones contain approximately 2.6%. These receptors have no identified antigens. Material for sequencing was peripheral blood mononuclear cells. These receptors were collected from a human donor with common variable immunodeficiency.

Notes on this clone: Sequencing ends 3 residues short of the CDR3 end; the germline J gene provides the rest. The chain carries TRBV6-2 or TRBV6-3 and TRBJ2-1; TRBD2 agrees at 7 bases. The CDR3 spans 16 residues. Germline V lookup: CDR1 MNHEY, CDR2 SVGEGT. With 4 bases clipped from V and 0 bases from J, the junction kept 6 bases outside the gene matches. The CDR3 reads CASSSYGGSSYNEQFF. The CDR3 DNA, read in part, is TGTGCCAGCAGTTCCTATGGCGGGAGCTCCTACAATGAG.

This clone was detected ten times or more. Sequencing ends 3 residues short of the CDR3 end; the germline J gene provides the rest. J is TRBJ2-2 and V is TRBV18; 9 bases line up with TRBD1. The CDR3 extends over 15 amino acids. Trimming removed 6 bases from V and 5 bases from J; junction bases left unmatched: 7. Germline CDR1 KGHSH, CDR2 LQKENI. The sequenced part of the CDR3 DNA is TGTGCCAGCTCTCAAGGGACAGGGTGGACCGGGGAG. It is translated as CASSQGTGWTGE. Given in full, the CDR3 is CASSQGTGWTGELFF.

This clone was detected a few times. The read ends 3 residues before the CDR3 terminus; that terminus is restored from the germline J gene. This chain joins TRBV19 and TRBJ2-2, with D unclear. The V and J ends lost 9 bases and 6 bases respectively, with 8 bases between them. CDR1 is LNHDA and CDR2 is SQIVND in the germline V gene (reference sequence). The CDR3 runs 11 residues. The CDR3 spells CARRVPGELFF. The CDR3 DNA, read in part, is TGTGCCAGACGGGTCCCCGGGGAG.

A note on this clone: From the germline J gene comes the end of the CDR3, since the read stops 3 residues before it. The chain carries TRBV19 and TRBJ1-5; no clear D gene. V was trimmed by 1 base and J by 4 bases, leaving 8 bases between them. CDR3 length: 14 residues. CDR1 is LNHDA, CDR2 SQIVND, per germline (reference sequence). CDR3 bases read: TGTGCCAGTAGTATAGGGCAGGATAATCAGCCC. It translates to CASSIGQDNQP. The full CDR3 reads CASSIGQDNQPQHF.

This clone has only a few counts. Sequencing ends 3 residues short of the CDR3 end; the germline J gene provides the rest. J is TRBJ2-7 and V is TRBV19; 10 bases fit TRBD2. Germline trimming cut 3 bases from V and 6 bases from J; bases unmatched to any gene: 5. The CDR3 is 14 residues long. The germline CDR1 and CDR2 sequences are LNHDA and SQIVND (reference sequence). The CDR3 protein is CASSMRGLAFEQYF. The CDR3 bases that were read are TGTGCCAGTAGTATGAGGGGACTAGCGTTCGAG. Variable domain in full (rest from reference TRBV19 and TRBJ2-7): DGGITQSPKYLFRKEGQNVTLSCEQNLNHDAMYWYRQDPGQGLRLIYYSQIVNDFQKGDIAEGYSVSREKKESFPLTVTSAQKNPTAFYLCASSMRGLAFEQYFGPGTRLTVT.

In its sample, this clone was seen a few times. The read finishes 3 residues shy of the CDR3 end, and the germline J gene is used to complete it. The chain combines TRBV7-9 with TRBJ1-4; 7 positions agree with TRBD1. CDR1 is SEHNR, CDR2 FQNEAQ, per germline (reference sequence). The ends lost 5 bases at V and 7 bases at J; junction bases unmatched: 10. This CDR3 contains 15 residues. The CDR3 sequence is CASSPIMTGSEKLFF. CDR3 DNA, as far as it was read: TGTGCCAGCAGCCCTATCATGACAGGGAGTGAAAAA.

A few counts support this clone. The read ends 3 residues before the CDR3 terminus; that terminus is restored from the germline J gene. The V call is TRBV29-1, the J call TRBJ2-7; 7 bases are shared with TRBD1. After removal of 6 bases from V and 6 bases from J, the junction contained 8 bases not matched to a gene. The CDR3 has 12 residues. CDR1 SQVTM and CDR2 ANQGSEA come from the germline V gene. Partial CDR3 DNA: TGCAGCGTGACAGACAGGGTGGGCGAG. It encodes CSVTDRVGE. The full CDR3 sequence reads CSVTDRVGEQYF.